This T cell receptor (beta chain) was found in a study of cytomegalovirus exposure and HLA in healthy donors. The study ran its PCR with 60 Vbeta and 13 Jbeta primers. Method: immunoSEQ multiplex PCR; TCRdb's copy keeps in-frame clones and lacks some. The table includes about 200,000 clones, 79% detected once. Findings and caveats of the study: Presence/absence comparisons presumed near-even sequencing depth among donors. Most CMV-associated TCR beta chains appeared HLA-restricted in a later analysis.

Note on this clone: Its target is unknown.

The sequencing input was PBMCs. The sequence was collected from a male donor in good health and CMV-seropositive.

The DNA for the CDR3 is TGTGCCAGCTCACCATCGGTCGACAGTAACTATGGCTACACCTTC. Encoded protein: CASSPSVDSNYGYTF. The V call is TRBV18, the J call TRBJ1-2; the D gene is possibly TRBD1 (5 bases). Germline V gene sequence: CDR1 KGHSH, CDR2 LQKENI. The CDR3 sequence is 15 residues long. Trimming cost V 2 bases and J 1 base, with 11 bases left between them. Variable domain in full (rest from reference TRBV18 and TRBJ1-2): NAGVMQNPRHLVRRRGQEARLRCSPMKGHSHVYWYRQLPEEGLKFMVYLQKENIIDESGMPKERFSAEFPKEGPSILRIQQVVRGDSAAYFCASSPSVDSNYGYTFGSGTRLTVV.